The clone carrying this TCR beta chain has a handful of counts. The antigen is undetermined. The sample comes from a study of OX40 agonist ivuxolimab in advanced cancers. Blood sampling was done at baseline, cycle 4 day 1, and cycle 7 day 1. Trimming took 2 bases from V and 5 from J, leaving 12 bases between them. This CDR3 spans 14 amino acids. Germline V gene sequence: CDR1 SGHTA, CDR2 FQGNSA. Points from the study as a whole: Partly responding patients at 0.1-3.0 mg/kg showed some of the smallest clonal expansion. The mean number of expanded clones was higher in CD8+ T cells than in CD4+. The investigators did not determine what antigen specificity the expanded peripheral T cells had.

The data were produced by immunoSEQ multiplex PCR, yet TCRdb's version contains in-frame clones alone and is incomplete. The table has 69,000 or so clones, approximately 90% seen once. This receptor was obtained from an adult with an advanced solid tumor such as melanoma, head and neck, liver or kidney cancer. This chain links TRBV7-2 with TRBJ1-1, with a weak D call TRBD1 (5 bases). The source material was CD4+ or CD8+ T cells sorted from blood, sampled in a trial of the OX40 agonist ivuxolimab. CDR3 DNA: TGTGCCAGCAGCTTACGGGCAGGGTGGACTGAAGCTTTCTTT. Its translation is CASSLRAGWTEAFF. The full variable domain, rest sourced from reference TRBV7-2 and TRBJ1-1, is GAGVSQSPSNKVTEKGKDVELRCDPISGHTALYWYRQSLGQGLEFLIYFQGNSAPDKSGLPSDRFSAERTGGSVSTLTIQRTQQEDSAVYLCASSLRAGWTEAFFGQGTRLTVV.